What follows is one T cell receptor (beta chain) and its context. Its antigen is not known. This specimen belongs to a study of identifying expanded T cells in peripheral blood. The ends lost 2 bases at V and 0 bases at J; junction bases unmatched: 1. In germline, CDR1 is SGHNT, CDR2 YYREEE (reference sequence). The CDR3 contains 15 residues. Whole-study results and caveats: Across healthy donors, higher total template counts meant significantly greater two-week count variance. Differentially abundant clones: around 1.2 between replicates, 16.4 at 2 to 3 weeks, around 20 at four.

The data were produced by immunoSEQ multiplex PCR, yet TCRdb's version contains in-frame clones alone and is incomplete. The repertoire holds nearly 60,000 clones, roughly nine tenths seen once, with 3% to 4% in the top ten. No infections or other immune events were documented during collection. The clonotype comes from a person between 18 and 75 years old in good health. The sequencing sample was made of blood. The V and J genes are TRBV5-4 and TRBJ2-7; 11 bases map to TRBD2. CDR3 in DNA: TGTGCCAGCAGCTTAACTAGCGGGAGCTCCTACGAGCAGTACTTC. Its translation is CASSLTSGSSYEQYF.